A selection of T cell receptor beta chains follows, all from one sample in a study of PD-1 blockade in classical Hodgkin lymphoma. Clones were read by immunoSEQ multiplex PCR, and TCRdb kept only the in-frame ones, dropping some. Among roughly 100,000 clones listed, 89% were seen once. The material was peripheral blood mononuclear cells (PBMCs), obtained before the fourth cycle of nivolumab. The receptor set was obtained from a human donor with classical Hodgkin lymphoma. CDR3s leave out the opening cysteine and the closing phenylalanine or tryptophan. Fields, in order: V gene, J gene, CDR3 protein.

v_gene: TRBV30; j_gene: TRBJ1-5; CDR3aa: AWTPPQAGINQPQH
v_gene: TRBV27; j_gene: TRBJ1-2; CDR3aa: ATRQGAGYT
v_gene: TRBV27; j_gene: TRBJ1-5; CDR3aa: ASSFGQGNQPQH
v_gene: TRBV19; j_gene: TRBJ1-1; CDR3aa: ASNVGHTEAF
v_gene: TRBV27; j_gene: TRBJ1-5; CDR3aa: ASSSSSNQPQH
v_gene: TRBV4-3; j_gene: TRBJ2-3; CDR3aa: ASSQETALSTDTQY
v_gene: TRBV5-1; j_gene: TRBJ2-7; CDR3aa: ASSFGVADLSYEQY
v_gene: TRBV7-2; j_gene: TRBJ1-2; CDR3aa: ASSSGGTPLRGYT
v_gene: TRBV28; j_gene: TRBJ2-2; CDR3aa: ASSTRRTGELF
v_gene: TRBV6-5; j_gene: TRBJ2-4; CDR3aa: ASRRTVSGNIQY
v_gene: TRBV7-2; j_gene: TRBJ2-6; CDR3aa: ASSKLTGIGSGANVLT
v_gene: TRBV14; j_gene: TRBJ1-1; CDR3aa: ASSPPRGTEAF
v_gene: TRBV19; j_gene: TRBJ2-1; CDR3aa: ASISQGPSSYNEQF
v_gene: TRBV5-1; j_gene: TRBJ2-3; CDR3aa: ASSLGATDTQY
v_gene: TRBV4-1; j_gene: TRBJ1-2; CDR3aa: ASSQQTGVGDYT
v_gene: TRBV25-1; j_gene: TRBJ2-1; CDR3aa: ASSGEFSYNEQF
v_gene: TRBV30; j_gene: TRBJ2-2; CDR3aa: AWSFTGGNTGELF
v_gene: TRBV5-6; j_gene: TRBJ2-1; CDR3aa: ASSQAGANSYNEQF
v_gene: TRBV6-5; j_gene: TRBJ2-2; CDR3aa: ASSYAAWGGELF
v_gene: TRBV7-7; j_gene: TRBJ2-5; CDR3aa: ASSLAGSSETQY
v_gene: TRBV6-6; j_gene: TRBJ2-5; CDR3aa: ASSYNAGTQY
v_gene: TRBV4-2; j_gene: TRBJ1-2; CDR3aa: ASSQEGNHYGYT
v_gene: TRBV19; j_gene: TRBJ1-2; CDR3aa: ASSIGGNYGYT
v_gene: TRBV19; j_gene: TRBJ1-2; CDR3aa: ASSGQAGGYGYT
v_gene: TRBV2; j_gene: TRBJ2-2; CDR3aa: ASRKGQGNTGELF
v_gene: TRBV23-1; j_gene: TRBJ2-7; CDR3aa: ASSQTDFVEVTYEQY
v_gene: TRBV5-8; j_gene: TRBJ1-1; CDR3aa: ASSWQGGDTEAF
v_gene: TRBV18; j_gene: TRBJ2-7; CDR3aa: ASSPGQLYEQY
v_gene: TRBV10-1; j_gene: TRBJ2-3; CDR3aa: ASSAGTSGSDTQY
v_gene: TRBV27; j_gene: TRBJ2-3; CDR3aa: ASSLGRGADTQY
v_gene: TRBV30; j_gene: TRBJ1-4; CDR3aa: AWSRGSTGPKSDEKLF
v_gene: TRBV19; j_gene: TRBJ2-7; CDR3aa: ASSATSGSLHEQY
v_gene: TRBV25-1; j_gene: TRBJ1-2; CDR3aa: ASSATGTRGGYT
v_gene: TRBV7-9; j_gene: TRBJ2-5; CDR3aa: ASNGLVQETQY
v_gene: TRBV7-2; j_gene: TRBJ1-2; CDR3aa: ASSLNRDRGRDYGYT
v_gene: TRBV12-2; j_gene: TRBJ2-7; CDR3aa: ASRSGQEFYEQY
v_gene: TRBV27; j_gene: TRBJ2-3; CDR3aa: ASKMTAGGADTQY
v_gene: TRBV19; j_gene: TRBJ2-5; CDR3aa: ASSRTGPQETQY
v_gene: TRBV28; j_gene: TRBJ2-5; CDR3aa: ASSLKETQY
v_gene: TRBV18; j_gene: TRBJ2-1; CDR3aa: ASSPSASSYNEQF
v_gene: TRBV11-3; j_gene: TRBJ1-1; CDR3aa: ASSPTPNTEAF
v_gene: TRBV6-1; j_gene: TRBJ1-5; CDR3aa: ASSAVGRNQPQH
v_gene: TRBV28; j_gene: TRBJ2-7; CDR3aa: ASSRGTSGILGQY
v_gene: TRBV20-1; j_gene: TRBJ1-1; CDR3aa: SASEVAF
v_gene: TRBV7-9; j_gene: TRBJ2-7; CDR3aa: ASTPHSGLGAEQY
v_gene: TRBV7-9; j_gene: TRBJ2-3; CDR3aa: ASSLPGQGPPTDTQY